This T cell receptor beta chain came from a study of T-cell memory formation after mild COVID-19. Study context: TCR clusters were mostly donor specific. Points from the study as a whole: CD4/CD8 balance held among clones contracting day 15 to 85, and later expanders leaned CD4+. Mainly in CM and EM were contracting CD4+ clones; CD8+ were in EMRA.

As for this clonotype: What it recognizes is unknown.

The V gene end was trimmed by 6 bases and the J gene end by 8 bases; junction bases not matched to a gene: 10. The CDR3 is made up of 14 amino acids. The germline gives CDR1 DFQATT, CDR2 SNEGSKA (reference sequence). TCRdb called the 5' RACE reads again in MiXCR, with one record for every CDR3 protein. The table lists some 600,000 distinct CDR3 sequences, around a sixth of them singletons. Sequences were obtained from PBMCs or a T cell subset sorted from them (not recorded which). The chain couples TRBV20-1 to TRBJ1-2; 12 bases line up with TRBD1. This receptor was identified in an adult woman who had mild COVID-19 (a few samples of this study predate the infection). Cell type and time point are not known. The CDR3 DNA is TGCAGTGCCCCTCCGGGACAGGGGGCCCTAGGCTACACCTTC. Its translation: CSAPPGQGALGYTF.